What follows are 10 T cell receptor beta chains derived from one specimen sequenced in a study of patients and donors after allogeneic stem cell transplantation. MiXCR, applied by TCRdb to the RT-PCR reads, yields one record per CDR3 protein. Of tens of thousands of distinct CDR3 sequences listed, 48% are singletons. The sequenced material came from blood, either unsorted or a sorted T cell fraction (not recorded which). The receptor source for this set is a human donor who was either an allogeneic HSCT recipient or a stem cell or donor lymphocyte infusion donor (not recorded which). It is not recorded whose cells these are; they may come from a transplant donor.

J is TRBJ1-2 and V is TRBV20-1, with D hard to call. With 0 bases removed from V and 3 bases from J, the gap between germline ends came to 14 bases. The CDR3 contains 15 residues. Germline CDR1 reads DFQATT; CDR2 reads SNEGSKA (reference sequence). CDR3 sequence: CSARDHSILDYGYTF. The CDR3 DNA reads TGCAGTGCTAGAGATCACAGCATCCTAGACTATGGCTACACCTTC.

This clonotype was seen only once. The rearrangement uses TRBV7-9 and TRBJ1-2, with D unresolved. The CDR3 is made up of 14 amino acids. V was cut by 1 base and J by 0 bases, with 6 bases left in between. CDR1 and CDR2 from the germline V gene are SEHNR and FQNEAQ (reference sequence). The CDR3 loop is CASSLGLTNYGYTF. CDR3 coding DNA: TGTGCCAGCAGCTTAGGGCTAACTAACTATGGCTACACCTTC.

This chain connects TRBV12-3 or TRBV12-4 to TRBJ2-3, with TRBD1 as a possible D gene (6 bases). Between the trimmed V and J ends, which lost 6 bases and 3 bases, there was a span of 16 bases. The CDR3 is 15 amino acids. CDR3 amino acids: CASSKGVRGTDTQYF. Here the CDR3 DNA reads TGTGCCAGCAGCAAGGGGGTTCGGGGAACAGATACGCAGTATTTT.

This clonotype was seen only a few times. The rearrangement uses TRBV12-3 or TRBV12-4 and TRBJ1-2, with 8 bases that match TRBD1. Unmatched junction bases numbered 4, after V lost 5 bases and J lost 5 bases. This CDR3 comprises 13 residues. The CDR3 loop is CASSPTGEYGYTF. In DNA form, the CDR3 reads TGTGCCAGCAGTCCGACAGGGGAATATGGCTACACCTTC.

The V gene is TRBV18, the J gene TRBJ2-7, with TRBD1 as a possible D gene (6 bases). The CDR3 contains 14 residues. Germline V lookup: CDR1 KGHSH, CDR2 LQKENI. The germline V and J ends were trimmed by 1 base and 0 bases, with 7 bases remaining between them. The CDR3 sequence is CASSPQDSSYEQYF. In DNA form, the CDR3 reads TGTGCCAGCTCACCACAGGACAGCTCCTACGAGCAGTACTTC.

V is TRBV6-5 and J is TRBJ1-6; a possible D gene is TRBD1 (6 bases). The CDR3 consists of 15 residues. Germline V gives CDR1 MNHEY, CDR2 SVGAGI. The V end was cut by 3 bases, the J end by 5 bases, with 11 bases between. The CDR3 coding sequence is TGTGCCAGCAGTTATTCCGGGACAAATAATTCACCCCTCCACTTT. Translated: CASSYSGTNNSPLHF.

The V and J genes are TRBV6-5 and TRBJ1-2, with D maybe TRBD1 (6 bases). The CDR3 extends over 18 amino acids. V was clipped by 0 bases and J by 1 base, with 18 bases between them. Per germline, CDR1 MNHEY and CDR2 SVGAGI. Here the CDR3 DNA reads TGTGCCAGCAGTTACTCGAAAAAACAAACAGGGATTAACTATGGCTACACCTTC. This encodes CASSYSKKQTGINYGYTF.

This clonotype turned up a few times. V is TRBV7-8 and J is TRBJ1-2; TRBD1 matches at 7 bases. The CDR3 runs to 14 residues. Germline V gene data show CDR1 as SGHVS and CDR2 as FQNEAQ. V was clipped by 2 bases and J by 4 bases; unmatched bases: 4. The CDR3 sequence: CASSLRGPGYGYTF. CDR3 in DNA: TGTGCCAGCAGCTTAAGGGGGCCAGGCTATGGCTACACCTTC.

This clonotype was observed a handful of times. The chain couples TRBV9 to TRBJ1-6, with TRBD1 as a possible D gene (5 bases). The CDR3 length is 15 residues. Germline V CDR1 and CDR2: SGDLS, YYNGEE. The V gene lost 0 bases and the J gene lost 10 bases, with 14 bases spanning the gap. The CDR3 reads CASSVGEGFRSPLHF. DNA of the CDR3: TGTGCCAGCAGCGTAGGGGAGGGGTTTCGATCACCCCTCCACTTT.

The chain uses TRBV6-5 and TRBJ1-2; the D gene is possibly TRBD1 (6 bases). CDR1 is MNHEY, CDR2 SVGAGI, per germline. Deletions cut 2 bases from V and 4 bases from J, with 17 bases between. CDR3 length equals 16 residues. CDR3 in amino acids: CASSYGGTPDAYGYTF. For the CDR3, the DNA is TGTGCCAGCAGTTACGGGGGCACCCCCGACGCCTATGGCTACACCTTC.